Presented here are 29 T cell receptor beta chains from one specimen sequenced in a study of cytomegalovirus exposure and HLA in healthy donors. The PCR contained 60 Vbeta and 13 Jbeta primers. The protocol was immunoSEQ multiplex PCR, while the TCRdb copy is restricted to in-frame clones and leaves out a portion. The table lists over 100,000 clones, approximately 60% of them singletons. What was sequenced was PBMCs. The source of these receptors is a woman in her forties in good health and CMV-seronegative.

V and J are TRBV7-9 and TRBJ2-5; 7 nucleotides match TRBD1. Judging by the DNA end, TRBJ2-7 fits better; the J call may be wrong. CDR3 length: 15 amino acids. The germline V gene has CDR1 SEHNR and CDR2 FQNEAQ (reference sequence). CDR3 nucleotide sequence: TGTGCCAGCAGCTTAATGCAGGGGGTTAACTACGAGCAGTACTTC. The encoded protein is CASSLMQGVNYEQYF.

The DNA for the CDR3 is TGCGCCAGCAGCGAGGGACAGGCTAACACCGGGGAGCTGTTTTTT. It is translated as CASSEGQANTGELFF. The chain recombines TRBV5-1 with TRBJ2-2; 8 bases align to TRBD1. V was pared by 4 bases and J by 2 bases, with 4 bases of the junction left unmatched. This CDR3 has 15 amino acids. The germline V gene encodes CDR1 SGHRS and CDR2 YFSETQ.

The rearrangement links TRBV15 to TRBJ1-6, with D perhaps matching TRBD1 (5 bases). The V gene's germline CDR1 is LNHNV and CDR2 YYDKDF (reference sequence). The ends were cut back, 0 bases at V and 8 bases at J, with 11 bases in the middle. The CDR3 contains 15 residues. The CDR3, as DNA: TGTGCCACCAGCAGAGATCCCCAGGGTCATTCACCCCTCCACTTT. Amino acids: CATSRDPQGHSPLHF.

There are a few counts of this clone. The chain links TRBV27 to TRBJ1-1; D is possibly TRBD1 (6 bases). The V end was cut by 2 bases, the J end by 7 bases, with 20 bases between. CDR1 is MNHEY and CDR2 is SMNVEV in the germline V gene (reference sequence). The CDR3 is made up of 16 amino acids. The CDR3 nucleotides read TGTGCCAGCAGTTTAACTCTGACAGGCTTTGCGAGTGAAGCTTTCTTT. Its translation is CASSLTLTGFASEAFF.

The CDR3 region has the DNA TGTGCCAGCAGCCAATACTCGGTTAACACTGAAGCTTTCTTT. It specifies CASSQYSVNTEAFF. The V and J genes are TRBV16 and TRBJ1-1; D is ambiguous. Trimming took 1 base from V and 2 from J, leaving 8 bases between them. Germline V CDR1 and CDR2: KGHSY, FQNENV. This CDR3 spans 14 amino acids.

In its sample, this clone was seen a few times. The chain links TRBV4-1 to TRBJ2-3; 12 bases are shared with TRBD2. V lost 1 base and J lost 2; bases outside the gene matches: 7. From germline, CDR1 is MGHRA and CDR2 YSYEKL. This CDR3 spans 18 amino acids. DNA for the CDR3: TGCGCCAGCAGCCAAGGGACTAGCGGGGTGCAACCCACAGATACGCAGTATTTT. Translating gives CASSQGTSGVQPTDTQYF.

The chain employs TRBV4-1 and TRBJ2-3; TRBD2 matches 8 bases. The germline gives CDR1 MGHRA, CDR2 YSYEKL. V shed 2 bases and J 4 bases; nucleotides not matched to a gene: 11. The CDR3 is 17 amino acids. CDR3 nucleotide sequence: TGCGCCAGCAGCCAATTACTCGCGGGGGGCTTTCCAGATACGCAGTATTTT. Its protein product is CASSQLLAGGFPDTQYF.

The chain links TRBV7-9 to TRBJ2-3; 7 bases are a match to TRBD1. V shed 7 bases and J 3 bases; nucleotides not matched to a gene: 7. This CDR3 comprises 14 residues. Germline loops: CDR1 SEHNR, CDR2 FQNEAQ (reference sequence). In DNA, the CDR3 is TGTGCCAGCAACCCCGGGACAGCGACAGATACGCAGTATTTT. It yields the protein CASNPGTATDTQYF.

The chain is built from TRBV6-5 and TRBJ1-2, with D tentatively TRBD1 (5 bases). CDR3 size: 14 residues. V was pared by 7 bases and J by 0 bases, with 12 bases between. The germline V gene has CDR1 MNHEY and CDR2 SVGAGI. The CDR3 bases are TGTGCCAGCACTCGGACCAGGGCTAACTATGGCTACACCTTC. Encoded protein: CASTRTRANYGYTF.

The rearrangement uses TRBV9 and TRBJ1-2, with a possible D match to TRBD1 (6 bases). V lost 3 bases, J lost 7 bases, and 13 bases lay in between. This CDR3 contains 13 residues. Germline V gene sequence: CDR1 SGDLS, CDR2 YYNGEE. This CDR3 is CASSADSSFGYTF. CDR3 coding DNA: TGTGCCAGCAGCGCGGACAGCTCTTTTGGCTACACCTTC.

The chain is built from TRBV9 and TRBJ1-2; D perhaps matches TRBD1 (6 bases). Germline lookup yields CDR1 SGDLS and CDR2 YYNGEE. V lost 4 bases to trimming and J lost 5 bases, with 12 bases between them. The CDR3 is 13 residues long. For the CDR3, the DNA is TGTGCCAGCAGCTCAGGGGTTCAGTATGGCTACACCTTC. It specifies CASSSGVQYGYTF. The variable domain in full, completed from reference TRBV9 and TRBJ1-2, reads DSGVTQTPKHLITATGQRVTLRCSPRSGDLSVYWYQQSLDQGLQFLIQYYNGEERAKGNILERFSAQQFPDLHSELNLSSLELGDSALYFCASSSGVQYGYTFGSGTRLTVV.

J is TRBJ2-3 and V is TRBV5-4, with D possibly TRBD2 on 5 matching bases. Per the germline V gene, CDR1 is SGHNT and CDR2 is YYREEE (reference sequence). The CDR3 is made up of 13 amino acids. V lost 4 bases to trimming and J lost 8 bases, with 14 bases between them. The CDR3 coding sequence is TGTGCCAGCAGCCTGGACCTAGAGGGTACGCAGTATTTT. Its translation is CASSLDLEGTQYF. Looking up the rest from reference TRBV5-4 and TRBJ2-3 gives the full variable domain: ETGVTQSPTHLIKTRGQQVTLRCSSQSGHNTVSWYQQALGQGPQFIFQYYREEENGRGNFPPRFSGLQFPNYSSELNVNALELDDSALYLCASSLDLEGTQYFGPGTRLTVL.

The chain carries TRBV6-1 and TRBJ1-1; tentative D call: TRBD1 (6 bases). The length of the CDR3 is 15 residues. With 6 bases removed from V and 8 bases from J, the gap between germline ends came to 22 bases. Looked up from germline, CDR1 is MNHNS and CDR2 is SASEGT. The CDR3 loop is CASSLGGASGPEAFF. The DNA for the CDR3 is TGTGCCAGCAGCTTAGGGGGGGCATCAGGTCCCGAAGCTTTCTTT.

The CDR3 sequence is CASSSQQNTEAFF. CDR3 sequence (DNA): TGTGCCAGCAGCTCACAGCAGAACACTGAAGCTTTCTTT. The rearrangement joins TRBV11-3 to TRBJ1-1; D gene uncertain. Germline V gives CDR1 SGHNT, CDR2 YENEEA. The CDR3 contains 13 residues. V lost 4 bases and J lost 1, with 7 bases in between.

This rearrangement joins TRBV5-1 to TRBJ2-5; a possible D gene is TRBD2 (6 bases). The CDR3 sequence is 13 residues long. The V end lost 3 bases, the J end lost 4 bases, and 10 bases lay between the germline ends. Germline values: CDR1 SGHRS, CDR2 YFSETQ. This chain's CDR3 is CASSWGLGETQYF. The CDR3 region has the DNA TGCGCCAGCAGCTGGGGACTCGGAGAGACCCAGTACTTC.

This sequence joins TRBV6-6 and TRBJ1-1; D might be TRBD1 (5 bases). V was clipped by 2 bases and J by 3 bases, with 7 bases between them. CDR1 is MNHNY, CDR2 SVGAGI, per germline (reference sequence). The CDR3 is 13 amino acids. As DNA, the CDR3 is TGTGCCAGCAGTTACGACAGAGACACTGAAGCTTTCTTT. It translates to CASSYDRDTEAFF.

This chain connects TRBV18 to TRBJ1-3, with a weak D call TRBD1 (5 bases). The CDR3 consists of 14 residues. Germline V lookup: CDR1 KGHSH, CDR2 LQKENI. Deletions cut 8 bases from V and 0 bases from J, with 11 bases between. The CDR3 spells CASREGISGNTIYF. The DNA for the CDR3 is TGTGCCAGCCGGGAGGGGATCTCTGGAAACACCATATATTTT.

This CDR3 is CASSESWTHSYEQYF. The CDR3, as DNA: TGCGCCAGCAGTGAGTCTTGGACTCACTCCTACGAGCAGTACTTC. The gene calls are TRBV10-2 and TRBJ2-7, with D perhaps matching TRBD2 (5 bases). CDR3 length: 15 residues. The germline V gene has CDR1 WSHSY and CDR2 SAAADI. The ends were cut back, 0 bases at V and 0 bases at J, with 9 bases in the middle.

This clone was seen a single time. The V and J genes are TRBV15 and TRBJ2-2; D perhaps matches TRBD1 (6 bases). Germline values: CDR1 LNHNV, CDR2 YYDKDF (reference sequence). This CDR3 is 13 amino acids long. The V gene lost 8 bases and the J gene lost 4 bases, with 11 bases spanning the gap. As DNA, the CDR3 is TGTGCCACCGGGGTGGGGGCCACCGGGGAGCTGTTTTTT. Amino acids: CATGVGATGELFF.

The chain employs TRBV4-2 and TRBJ2-3; TRBD2 agrees at 10 bases. The germline gives CDR1 LGHNA, CDR2 YNFKEQ. V shed 5 bases and J 2 bases; nucleotides not matched to a gene: 13. The CDR3 covers 18 residues. CDR3 in amino acids: CASSKGERGGFPTDTQYF. For the CDR3, the DNA is TGTGCCAGCAGCAAGGGGGAGCGGGGGGGCTTTCCCACAGATACGCAGTATTTT.

The CDR3 here is CASSLAGSNEKLFF. The CDR3 DNA follows: TGCGCCAGCAGCTTGGCAGGATCTAATGAAAAACTGTTTTTT. This sequence joins TRBV5-1 and TRBJ1-4; D is unclear. The CDR3 spans 14 residues. The germline V gene has CDR1 SGHRS and CDR2 YFSETQ. The V end was cut by 0 bases, the J end by 3 bases, with 6 bases between.

Only a few counts were recorded for this clone. The rearrangement uses TRBV15 and TRBJ2-1, with TRBD1 as a possible D gene (6 bases). V dropped 2 bases and J dropped 7 bases, with 12 bases sitting between them. Germline CDR1 reads LNHNV; CDR2 reads YYDKDF (reference sequence). The CDR3 extends over 14 amino acids. As DNA, the CDR3 is TGTGCCACCAGCAGATCCAGGGGATTAAATGAGCAGTTCTTC. As protein: CATSRSRGLNEQFF.

The chain links TRBV2 to TRBJ2-3, with 9 bases lining up with TRBD2. The J segment lost 3 bases and the V segment lost 8 bases, leaving 9 bases of the junction unmatched. The CDR3 extends over 15 amino acids. CDR1 is SNHLY and CDR2 is FYNNEI in the germline V gene. The CDR3 region is CASSPLSGGTDTQYF. The CDR3 bases are TGTGCCAGCTCACCTTTAAGCGGGGGGACAGATACGCAGTATTTT. Drawing the rest from reference TRBV2 and TRBJ2-3, the complete variable domain is EPEVTQTPSHQVTQMGQEVILRCVPISNHLYFYWYRQILGQKVEFLVSFYNNEISEKSEIFDDQFSVERPDGSNFTLKIRSTKLEDSAMYFCASSPLSGGTDTQYFGPGTRLTVL.

The genes are TRBV19 and TRBJ2-6; TRBD2 might be the D (6 bases). CDR3 length: 18 residues. Germline loops: CDR1 LNHDA, CDR2 SQIVND (reference sequence). V was clipped by 4 bases and J by 2 bases, with 18 bases between them. CDR3 DNA sequence: TGTGCCAGTAGTACCCCTAGGGGCGGAGGGACTGGGGCCAACGTCCTGACTTTC. Translation gives CASSTPRGGGTGANVLTF.

The CDR3 DNA is TGTGCCAGCAGCTTGGTGAGCGGCTACGAGCAGTACTTC. As protein: CASSLVSGYEQYF. This chain connects TRBV5-6 to TRBJ2-7; D might be TRBD2 (5 bases). With 0 bases removed from V and 3 bases from J, the gap between germline ends came to 7 bases. The germline V gene has CDR1 SGHDT and CDR2 YYEEEE. This CDR3 is built from 13 residues.

J is TRBJ1-2 and V is TRBV29-1, with 7 nucleotides matching TRBD1. The CDR3 runs 12 residues. The trim removed 7 bases at V and 2 bases at J, leaving 4 bases unmatched. The germline CDR1 and CDR2 sequences are SQVTM and ANQGSEA. CDR3 DNA: TGCAGCGCCGGACAGGTGAACTATGGCTACACCTTC. Protein sequence: CSAGQVNYGYTF.

This clone was recorded only once. The chain employs TRBV4-1 and TRBJ1-5; the match to TRBD1 covers 9 bases. The CDR3 sequence is 16 residues long. Per the germline V gene, CDR1 is MGHRA and CDR2 is YSYEKL. Trimming took 1 base from V and 4 from J; bases not matched to a gene: 5. The CDR3 loop is CASSQVPGQGNQPQHF. The CDR3, as DNA: TGCGCCAGCAGCCAAGTGCCGGGACAGGGAAATCAGCCCCAGCATTTT.

The rearrangement joins TRBV30 to TRBJ2-6, with unresolved D. CDR3 length: 14 residues. In germline, CDR1 is GTSNPN, CDR2 SVGIG (reference sequence). Trimming removed 4 bases at V and 2 bases at J, with 9 bases between. In DNA, the CDR3 is TGTGCCTGGAATGCCCTAACTGGGGCCAACGTCCTGACTTTC. Its protein is CAWNALTGANVLTF.

This clone was seen only once. This chain uses TRBV30 with TRBJ1-6; D is perhaps TRBD1 (5 bases). Germline V gene sequence: CDR1 GTSNPN, CDR2 SVGIG (reference sequence). This CDR3 contains 14 residues. Trimming took off 4 bases at V and 9 bases at J, with 16 bases between the two ends. CDR3 amino acids: CAWTRGSESSPLHF. CDR3 nucleotide sequence: TGTGCCTGGACGCGGGGGTCAGAGAGTTCACCCCTCCACTTT. Full variable domain (remainder filled in from reference TRBV30 and TRBJ1-6): SQTIHQWPATLVQPVGSPLSLECTVEGTSNPNLYWYRQAAGRGLQLLFYSVGIGQISSEVPQNLSASRPQDRQFILSSKKLLLSDSGFYLCAWTRGSESSPLHFGNGTRLTVT.